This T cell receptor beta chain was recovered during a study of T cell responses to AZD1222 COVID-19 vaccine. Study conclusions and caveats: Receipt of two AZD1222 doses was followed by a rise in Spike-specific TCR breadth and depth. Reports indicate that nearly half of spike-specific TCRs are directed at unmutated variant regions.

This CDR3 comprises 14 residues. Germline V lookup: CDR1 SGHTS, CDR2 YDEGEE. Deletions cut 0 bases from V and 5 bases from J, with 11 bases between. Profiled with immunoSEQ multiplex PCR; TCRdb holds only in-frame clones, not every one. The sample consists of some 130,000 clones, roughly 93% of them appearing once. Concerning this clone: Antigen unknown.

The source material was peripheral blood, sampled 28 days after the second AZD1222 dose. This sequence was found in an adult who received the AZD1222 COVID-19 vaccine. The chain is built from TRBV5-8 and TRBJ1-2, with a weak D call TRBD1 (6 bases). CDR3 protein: CASSLDGGAYGYTF. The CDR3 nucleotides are TGTGCCAGCAGCTTGGACGGGGGCGCTTATGGCTACACCTTC.